This TCR beta chain was retrieved from a study of OX40 agonist ivuxolimab in advanced cancers. About the investigation overall: Ivuxolimab was a fully human IgG2 agonistic monoclonal antibody targeting the costimulatory receptor OX40 (CD134). Intravenous ivuxolimab was administered to patients every 2 weeks at six dose levels: 0.01, 0.1, 0.3, 1.5, 3 and 10 mg/kg. Of the roughly 52 dose-escalation patients, hepatocellular carcinoma was present in some 19, melanoma in around 15, renal cell carcinoma in 9 and head and neck cancer in 9. A male proportion of under 85% and a mean age of around 60 years, ranging from about 20 to 79, were recorded for the dose-escalation cohort. Patients were allowed to have had prior anti-PD-1, anti-PD-L1 or anti-CTLA-4 therapy, and around 37% of the dose-escalation patients had previously received checkpoint inhibitors. Partial responses occurred in three dose-escalation patients, of whom one had hepatocellular carcinoma and two had cutaneous melanoma. Peripheral TCRbeta sequencing was intended to test whether TCR sequence diversity was altered and clonal T-cell expansion was caused by ivuxolimab. The paper reports the monotherapy dose-escalation portion (N of about 54 patients) of the phase I ivuxolimab trial. The paper as a whole reports these results and caveats: Low levels of normalized T-cell clonal expansion were also shown by some nonresponding patients. At doses of 0.1 to 3.0 mg/kg, clonal expansion of both CD4+ and CD8+ blood T cells was observed from baseline to week 6. After ivuxolimab, more expanded clones were found on average in CD8+ T cells than in CD4+ T cells. Antigen specificity was not determined for the clonally expanded peripheral T cells. In the 0.1-3.0 mg/kg groups, partial responders were among the patients with the lowest normalized peripheral clonal expansion, particularly in CD8+ T cells.

About this clone itself: Its antigen target is currently unknown. No base-level quality is on record; no much larger clone is a single base apart.

Patients with a history of autoimmune disease or receiving systemic immunosuppression were excluded from the trial. Peripheral blood for TCR sequencing was drawn from every dose cohort at baseline, at cycle 4 day 1 and at cycle 7 day 1. Samples came from an open-label, multicenter, first-in-human phase I dose-escalation trial of ivuxolimab. Adults with locally advanced or metastatic melanoma, renal cell carcinoma, hepatocellular carcinoma or head and neck squamous cell carcinoma were enrolled in the trial. Before TCR sequencing, CD4+ T cells and CD8+ T cells were sorted from peripheral blood as separate populations. Genomic DNA was extracted from sorted cells for sequencing of the TCRbeta CDR3 region. The immunoSEQ Assay was used to sequence the TCRbeta CDR3 regions. Not all clones reach the TCRdb copy of this immuneACCESS table, which keeps in-frame sequences only. Checked studies attribute under half of the gap to unresolved V genes and leave the rest unexplained. The sample has about 76,000 clones on record, nearly 90% of them singletons. 0.19% of the sample goes to the ten largest clones.

The junction carries 12 bases between V and J, which are trimmed by 3 bases and 6 bases respectively. The CDR3 spans 14 residues, from the cysteine through the phenylalanine. Solely the CDR3 DNA is kept, with 42 bases framed from the first base. Reading the germline V gene gives CDR1 KGHSH and CDR2 LQKENI. This sequence originates from an adult with an advanced solid tumor such as melanoma, head and neck, liver or kidney cancer. Specimen: CD4+ or CD8+ T cells sorted from blood, collected in a trial of the OX40 agonist ivuxolimab. The rearrangement joined TRBV18 to TRBJ1-5; a weak D assignment points to TRBD1 (6 bases agree). In nucleotides, the sequence is TGTGCCAGCTCACCGGAAGTGGGGGCTCAGCCCCAGCATTTT. Translated, it gives CASSPEVGAQPQHF.